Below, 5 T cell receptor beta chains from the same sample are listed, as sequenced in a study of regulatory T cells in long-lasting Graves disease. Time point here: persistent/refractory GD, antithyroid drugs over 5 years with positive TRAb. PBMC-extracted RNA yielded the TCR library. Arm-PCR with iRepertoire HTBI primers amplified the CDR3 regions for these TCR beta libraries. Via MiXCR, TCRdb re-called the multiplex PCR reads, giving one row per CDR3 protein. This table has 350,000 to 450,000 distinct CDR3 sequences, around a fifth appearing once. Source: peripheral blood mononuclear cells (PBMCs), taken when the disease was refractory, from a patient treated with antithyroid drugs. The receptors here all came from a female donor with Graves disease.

This CDR3 is CASRAVRVDYNEQFF. CDR3 bases: TGTGCCAGCAGGGCGGTGCGGGTGGACTACAATGAGCAGTTCTTC. The chain recombines TRBV11-2 with TRBJ2-1; tentatively, D is TRBD2 (5 bases). The germline CDR1 and CDR2 sequences are SGHAT and FQNNGV. This CDR3 contains 15 residues. V lost 6 bases and J 3 bases, leaving 15 bases between the germline ends.

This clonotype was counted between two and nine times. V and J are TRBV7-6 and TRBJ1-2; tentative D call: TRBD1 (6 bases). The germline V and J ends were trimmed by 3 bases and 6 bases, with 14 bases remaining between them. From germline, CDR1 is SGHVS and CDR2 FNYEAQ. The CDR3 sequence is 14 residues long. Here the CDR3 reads CASSLTGTQDGYTF. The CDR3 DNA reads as TGTGCCAGCAGCTTGACCGGGACACAGGATGGCTACACCTTC. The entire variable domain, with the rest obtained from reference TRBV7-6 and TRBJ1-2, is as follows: GAGVSQSPRYKVTKRGQDVALRCDPISGHVSLYWYRQALGQGPEFLTYFNYEAQQDKSGLPNDRFSAERPEGSISTLTIQRTEQRDSAMYRCASSLTGTQDGYTFGSGTRLTVV.

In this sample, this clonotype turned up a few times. CDR3 in amino acids: CSAGGSGVTGELFF. Written as DNA, the CDR3 is TGCAGTGCTGGGGGGAGCGGGGTCACCGGGGAGCTGTTTTTT. V usage is TRBV20-1 and J usage is TRBJ2-2; 7 bases fit TRBD2. The CDR3 has 14 amino acids. Germline V gene sequence: CDR1 DFQATT, CDR2 SNEGSKA (reference sequence). V was clipped by 5 bases and J by 4 bases; unmatched bases: 7.

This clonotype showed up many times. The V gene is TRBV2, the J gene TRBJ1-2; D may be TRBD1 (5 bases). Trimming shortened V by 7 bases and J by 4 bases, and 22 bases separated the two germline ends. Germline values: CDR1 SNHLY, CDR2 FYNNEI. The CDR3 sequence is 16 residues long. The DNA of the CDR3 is TGTGCCAGCACTAGTAATCCGGGGCCCAGGTTCTATGGCTACACCTTC. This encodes CASTSNPGPRFYGYTF.

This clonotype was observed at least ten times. CDR3 sequence: CASSGDYGYTF. Written as DNA, the CDR3 is TGTGCCAGCAGTGGAGACTATGGCTACACCTTC. This chain connects TRBV2 to TRBJ1-2; D is ambiguous. CDR1 and CDR2 from the germline V gene are SNHLY and FYNNEI. The CDR3 covers 11 residues. Trimming left V 4 bases short and J 3 bases short, with 3 bases between.